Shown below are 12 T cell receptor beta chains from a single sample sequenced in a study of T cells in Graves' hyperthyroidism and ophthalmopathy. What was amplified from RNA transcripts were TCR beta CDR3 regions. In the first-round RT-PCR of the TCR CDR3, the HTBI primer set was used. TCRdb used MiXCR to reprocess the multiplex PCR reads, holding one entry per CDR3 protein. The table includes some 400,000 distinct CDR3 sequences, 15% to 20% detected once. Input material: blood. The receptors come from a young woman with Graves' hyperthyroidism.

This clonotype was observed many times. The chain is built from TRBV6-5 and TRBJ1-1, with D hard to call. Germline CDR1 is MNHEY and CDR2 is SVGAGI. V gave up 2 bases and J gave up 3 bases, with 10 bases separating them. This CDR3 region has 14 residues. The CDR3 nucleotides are TGTGCCAGCAGTTACGATAGGGTGGACACTGAAGCTTTCTTT. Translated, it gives CASSYDRVDTEAFF.

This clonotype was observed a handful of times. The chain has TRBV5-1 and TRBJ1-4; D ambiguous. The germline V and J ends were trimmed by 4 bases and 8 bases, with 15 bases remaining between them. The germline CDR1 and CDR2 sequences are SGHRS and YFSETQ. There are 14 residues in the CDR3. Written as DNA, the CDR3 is TGCGCCAGCAGCCTCCTATTCGGGAGAGAAAAACTGTTTTTT. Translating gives CASSLLFGREKLFF.

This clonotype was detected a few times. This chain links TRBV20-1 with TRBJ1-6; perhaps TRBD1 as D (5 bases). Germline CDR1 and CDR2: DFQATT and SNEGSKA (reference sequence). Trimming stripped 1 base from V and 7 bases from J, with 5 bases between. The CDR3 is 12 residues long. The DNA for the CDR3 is TGCAGTGCTAGAGGGGGCAATTCACCCCTCCACTTT. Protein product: CSARGGNSPLHF.

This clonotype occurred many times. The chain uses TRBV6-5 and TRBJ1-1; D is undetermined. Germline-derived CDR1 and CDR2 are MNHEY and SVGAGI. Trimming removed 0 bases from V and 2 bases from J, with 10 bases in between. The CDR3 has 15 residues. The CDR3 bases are TGTGCCAGCAGTTACTCCTGGAGTGACAACACTGAAGCTTTCTTT. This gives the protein CASSYSWSDNTEAFF.

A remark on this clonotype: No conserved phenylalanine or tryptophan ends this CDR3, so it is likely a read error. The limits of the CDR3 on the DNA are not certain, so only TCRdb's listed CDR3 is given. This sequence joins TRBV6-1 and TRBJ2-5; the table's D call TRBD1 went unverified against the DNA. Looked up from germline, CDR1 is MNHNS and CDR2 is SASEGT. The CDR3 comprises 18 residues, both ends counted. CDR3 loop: CASSEWGGLWQSQETQDY.

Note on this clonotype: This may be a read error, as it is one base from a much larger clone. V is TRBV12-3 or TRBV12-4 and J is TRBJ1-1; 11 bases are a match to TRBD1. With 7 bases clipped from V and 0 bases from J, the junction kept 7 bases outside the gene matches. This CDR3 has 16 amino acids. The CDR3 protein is CASTPDRGQLNTEAFF. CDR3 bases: TGTGCCAGCACCCCGGACAGGGGGCAACTGAACACTGAAGCTTTCTTT.

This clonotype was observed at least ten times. The CDR3 loop is CASSAPSGQGIIQPQHF. In DNA, the CDR3 is TGTGCCAGCAGCGCTCCATCGGGGCAGGGAATTATCCAGCCCCAGCATTTT. The chain is built from TRBV6-1 and TRBJ1-5, with a tentative D call TRBD1 (5 bases). The CDR3 is 17 residues long. Germline CDR1 reads MNHNS; CDR2 reads SASEGT. Trimming took 6 bases from V and 7 from J, leaving 25 bases between them.

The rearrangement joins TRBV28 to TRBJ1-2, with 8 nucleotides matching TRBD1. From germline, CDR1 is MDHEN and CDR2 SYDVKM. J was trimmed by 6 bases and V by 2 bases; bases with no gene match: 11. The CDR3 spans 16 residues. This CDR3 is CASSLPSQGALNGYTF. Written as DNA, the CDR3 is TGTGCCAGCAGTTTACCATCTCAGGGGGCGCTTAATGGCTACACCTTC.

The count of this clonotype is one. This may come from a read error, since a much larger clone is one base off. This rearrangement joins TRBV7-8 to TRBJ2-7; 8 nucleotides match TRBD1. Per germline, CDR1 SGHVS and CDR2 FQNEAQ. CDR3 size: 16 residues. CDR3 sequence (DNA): TGTGTCAGCAGCTCCGAGGTGACAGGGGACACCTACGAGCAGTACTTC. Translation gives CVSSSEVTGDTYEQYF.

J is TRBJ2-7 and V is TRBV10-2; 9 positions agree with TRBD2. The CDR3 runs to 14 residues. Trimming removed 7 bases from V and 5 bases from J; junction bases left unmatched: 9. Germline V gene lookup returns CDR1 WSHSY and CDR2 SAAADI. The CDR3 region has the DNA TGCGCCAGCACGTACGCGGGGGGGCACAACGAGCAGTACTTC. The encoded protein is CASTYAGGHNEQYF.

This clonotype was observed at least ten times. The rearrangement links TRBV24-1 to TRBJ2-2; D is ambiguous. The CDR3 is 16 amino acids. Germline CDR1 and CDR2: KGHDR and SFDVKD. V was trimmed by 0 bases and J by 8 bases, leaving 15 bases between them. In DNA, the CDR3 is TGTGCCACCAGTGATTTGGCCACGTTGTGTGGAGGGGAGCTGTTTTTT. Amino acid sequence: CATSDLATLCGGELFF.

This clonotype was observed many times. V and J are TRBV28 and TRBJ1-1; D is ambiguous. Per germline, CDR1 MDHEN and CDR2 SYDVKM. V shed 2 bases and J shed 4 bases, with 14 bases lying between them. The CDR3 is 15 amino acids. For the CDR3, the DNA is TGTGCCAGCAGTTTACGGGTCGGCAGCTTCACTGAAGCTTTCTTT. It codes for CASSLRVGSFTEAFF.